This paragraph reports one T cell receptor beta chain. Its antigen is unknown. This sample stems from a study of beta chain features in type 1 diabetes. Whole-study findings and limits: For type 1 diabetes patients, VDJ junctions showed fewer insertions and more deletions. A potential influence of HLA type upon TCRB rearrangement remained unresolved herein.

Sorted CD4+ subsets: naive, central memory, regulatory, stem cell-like memory (CD45RO/CCR7/CD25/CD127/CD95/CD27 panel). TCRB transcripts that were expressed got sequenced, as all of the isolated RNA had been reverse transcribed. Method: immunoSEQ multiplex PCR; TCRdb's copy keeps in-frame clones and lacks some. The repertoire consists of 35,000 or so clones, with 64% occurring once and the leading ten covering roughly 2%. The sample was Tregs from blood. The receptor was derived from a woman aged 25 to 39 in good health.

The CDR3 DNA reads TGTGCCAGCAGCACCAGGACAGGTGCGGCGAACACTGAAGCTTTCTTT. It codes for CASSTRTGAANTEAFF. The J gene is TRBJ1-1, the V gene TRBV7-2; TRBD1 agrees at 7 bases. Germline V gives CDR1 SGHTA, CDR2 FQGNSA. This CDR3 contains 16 residues. The junction had 10 bases not matched to a gene; V was cut back by 5 bases and J by 1 base.